This T cell receptor beta chain is from a study of PD-L1 blockade in urothelial cancer. Study details: The year 2014 saw patients start atezolizumab, 1,200 mg intravenously every 3 weeks. Analysis of blood occurred 3 weeks (second dose) and 6 weeks after treatment start. In the patient group, most of the roughly 30 were males with bladder-origin urothelial cancer. The study, taken as a whole, reports: Pretreatment TCR clonality in blood, when below the median, was predictive of better survival.

TCRdb's copy holds only in-frame clones and misses some; the assay was immunoSEQ multiplex PCR. The sample has 71,000 or so clones; 85% to 90% are singletons. As concerns this clone: Its antigen remains unknown.

Germline CDR1 is MNHEY and CDR2 is SMNVEV (reference sequence). This CDR3 spans 16 amino acids. V lost 5 bases and J lost 9; bases outside the gene matches: 11. This receptor was taken from a man aged 60-69 years with urothelial cancer. The rearrangement joins TRBV27 to TRBJ2-1; 12 bases align to TRBD2. The specimen comprised PBMCs, sampled around atezolizumab (anti-PD-L1) treatment. The CDR3 DNA reads as TGTGCCAGCAGTCTGCGTCTAGCGGGAGGGGAGGGTGAGCAGTTCTTC. Its translation: CASSLRLAGGEGEQFF.